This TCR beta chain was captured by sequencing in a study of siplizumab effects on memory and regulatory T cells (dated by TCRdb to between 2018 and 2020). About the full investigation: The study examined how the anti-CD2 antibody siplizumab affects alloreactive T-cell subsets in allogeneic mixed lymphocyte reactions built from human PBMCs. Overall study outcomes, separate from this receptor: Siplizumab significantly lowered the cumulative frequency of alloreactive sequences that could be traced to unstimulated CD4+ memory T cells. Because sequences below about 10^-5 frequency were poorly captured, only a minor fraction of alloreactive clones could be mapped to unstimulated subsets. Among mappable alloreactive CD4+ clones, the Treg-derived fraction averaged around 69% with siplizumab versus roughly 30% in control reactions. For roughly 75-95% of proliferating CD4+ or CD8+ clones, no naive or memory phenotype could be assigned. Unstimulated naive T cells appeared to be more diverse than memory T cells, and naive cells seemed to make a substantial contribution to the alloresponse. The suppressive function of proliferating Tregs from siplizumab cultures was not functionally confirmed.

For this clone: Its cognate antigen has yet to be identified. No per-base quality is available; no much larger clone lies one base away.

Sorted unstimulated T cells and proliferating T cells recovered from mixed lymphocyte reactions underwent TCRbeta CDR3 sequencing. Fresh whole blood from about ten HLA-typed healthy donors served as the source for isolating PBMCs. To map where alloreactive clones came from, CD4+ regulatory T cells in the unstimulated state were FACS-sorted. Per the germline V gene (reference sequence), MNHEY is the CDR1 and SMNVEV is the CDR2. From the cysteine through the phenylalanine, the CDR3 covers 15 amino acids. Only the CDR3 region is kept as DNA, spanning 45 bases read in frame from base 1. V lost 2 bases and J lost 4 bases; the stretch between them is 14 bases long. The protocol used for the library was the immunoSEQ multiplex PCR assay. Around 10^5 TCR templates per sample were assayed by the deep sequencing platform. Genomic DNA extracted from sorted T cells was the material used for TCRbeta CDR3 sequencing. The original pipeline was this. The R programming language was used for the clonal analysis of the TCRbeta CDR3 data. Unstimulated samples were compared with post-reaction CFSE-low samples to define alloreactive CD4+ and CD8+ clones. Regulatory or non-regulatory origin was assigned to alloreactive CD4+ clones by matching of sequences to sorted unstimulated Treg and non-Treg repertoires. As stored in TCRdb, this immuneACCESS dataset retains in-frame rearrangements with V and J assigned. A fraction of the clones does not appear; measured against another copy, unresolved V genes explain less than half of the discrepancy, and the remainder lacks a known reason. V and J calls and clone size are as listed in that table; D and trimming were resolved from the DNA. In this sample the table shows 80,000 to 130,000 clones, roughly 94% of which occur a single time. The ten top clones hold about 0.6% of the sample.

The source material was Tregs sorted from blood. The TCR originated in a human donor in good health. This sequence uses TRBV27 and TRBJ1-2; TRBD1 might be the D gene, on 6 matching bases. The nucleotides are TGTGCCAGCAGTTTAACAGGGACTACAACCTATGGCTACACCTTC. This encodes CASSLTGTTTYGYTF.